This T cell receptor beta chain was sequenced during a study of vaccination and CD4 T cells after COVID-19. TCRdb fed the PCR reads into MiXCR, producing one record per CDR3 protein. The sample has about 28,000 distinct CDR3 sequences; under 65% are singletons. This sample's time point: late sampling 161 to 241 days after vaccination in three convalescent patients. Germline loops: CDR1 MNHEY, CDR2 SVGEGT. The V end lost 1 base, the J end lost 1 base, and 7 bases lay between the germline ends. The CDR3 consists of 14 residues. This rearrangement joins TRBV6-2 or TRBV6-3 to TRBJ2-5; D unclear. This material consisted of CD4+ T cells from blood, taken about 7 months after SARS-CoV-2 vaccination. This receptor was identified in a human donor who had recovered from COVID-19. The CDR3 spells CASSYLMSQETQYF. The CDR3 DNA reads TGTGCCAGCAGTTACTTGATGTCCCAAGAGACCCAGTACTTC.